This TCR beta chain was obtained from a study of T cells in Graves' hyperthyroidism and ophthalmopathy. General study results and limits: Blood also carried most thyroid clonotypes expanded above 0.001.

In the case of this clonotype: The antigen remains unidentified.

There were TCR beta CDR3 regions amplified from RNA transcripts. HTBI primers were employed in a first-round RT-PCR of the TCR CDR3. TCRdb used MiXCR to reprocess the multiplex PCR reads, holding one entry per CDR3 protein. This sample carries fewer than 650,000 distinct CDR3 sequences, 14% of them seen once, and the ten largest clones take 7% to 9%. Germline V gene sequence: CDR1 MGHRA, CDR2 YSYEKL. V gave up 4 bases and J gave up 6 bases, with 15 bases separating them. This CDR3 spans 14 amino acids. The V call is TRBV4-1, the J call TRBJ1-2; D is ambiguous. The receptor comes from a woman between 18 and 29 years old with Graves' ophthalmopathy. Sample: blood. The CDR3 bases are TGCGCCAGCAGCCCTATTGGGGTTTCGAATGGCTACACCTTC. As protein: CASSPIGVSNGYTF.